The rows below give T cell receptor beta chains drawn from one sample of a study of blood T cell repertoires in COVID-19. Repertoires were generated with immunoSEQ multiplex PCR, while TCRdb's copy carries only in-frame clones and drops some. The sample has about 150,000 clones; 75% to 90% are singletons. Sequenced: peripheral blood. The receptors originated from a woman aged 70 to 79 with acute or convalescent COVID-19. The CDR3 runs from the conserved cysteine through the conserved F or W. A D gene is named only where the DNA matches it firmly. Size is stated for part of the rows, as once, few or many counts, or as a class when the clone is expanded.

J	size	V	D	CDR3	DNA
TRBJ1-2	-	TRBV6-5	-	CASSYLTVNYGYTF	TGTGCCAGCAGTTACCTTACAGTAAACTATGGCTACACCTTC
TRBJ1-6	-	TRBV30	TRBD1	CAWRTRDRGHHSPLHF	TGTGCCTGGAGAACCCGGGACAGGGGGCATCATTCACCCCTCCACTTT
TRBJ1-2	-	TRBV12-3/TRBV12-4	-	CASASAGTTGYTF	TGTGCCAGCGCCTCCGCGGGGACTACTGGCTACACCTTC
TRBJ1-1	once	TRBV14	-	CASSHLLHQAFF	TGTGCCAGCAGCCACCTACTGCACCAAGCTTTCTTT
TRBJ1-6	once	TRBV7-9	TRBD1	CASSRRDRDSPLHF	TGTGCCAGCAGCCGCCGAGACAGGGATTCACCCCTCCACTTT
TRBJ1-4	-	TRBV28	-	CASSIRTAATNEKLFF	TGTGCCAGCAGTATCCGGACAGCAGCAACTAATGAAAAACTGTTTTTT
TRBJ2-5	-	TRBV4-2	-	CASSQDLGTPLETQYF	TGTGCCAGCAGCCAAGATCTGGGGACTCCATTAGAGACCCAGTACTTC
TRBJ1-3	-	TRBV10-3	TRBD1	CATNQYGTGGSGNTIYF	TGTGCCACGAATCAATATGGGACAGGGGGTTCCGGAAACACCATATATTTT
TRBJ1-2	few	TRBV2	-	CASSEARASTPYGYTF	TGTGCCAGCAGCGAGGCCAGGGCTTCCACCCCATATGGCTACACCTTC
TRBJ2-3	-	TRBV11-1	-	CASSLAGGPSTDTQYF	TGTGCCAGCAGCTTAGCGGGGGGGCCAAGCACAGATACGCAGTATTTT
TRBJ2-5	-	TRBV30	-	CAWSVRVRETQYF	TGTGCCTGGAGTGTACGGGTGAGGGAGACCCAGTACTTC
TRBJ1-1	-	TRBV30	TRBD1	CAWSVPGQGRQAFF	TGTGCCTGGAGTGTCCCGGGACAGGGCAGGCAAGCTTTCTTT
TRBJ1-1	-	TRBV13	-	CASSSQGAGTEAFF	TGTGCCAGCAGCTCCCAAGGGGCGGGAACTGAAGCTTTCTTT
TRBJ2-3	-	TRBV30	TRBD2	CAWSVQRGASTDTQYF	TGTGCCTGGAGTGTCCAGCGGGGGGCCTCCACAGATACGCAGTATTTT
TRBJ1-3	-	TRBV7-2	TRBD1	CASSISPGQGRNTIYF	TGTGCCAGCAGCATCAGCCCGGGACAGGGACGGAACACCATATATTTT
TRBJ1-2	few	TRBV6-2/TRBV6-3	TRBD1	CASSSTGGGSYGYTF	TGTGCCAGCAGTTCCACAGGGGGCGGAAGCTATGGCTACACCTTC
TRBJ1-5	-	TRBV7-9	-	CASSAGTNQPQHF	TGTGCCAGCAGCGCCGGGACAAATCAGCCCCAGCATTTT
TRBJ1-5	-	TRBV12-5	TRBD1	CASGLVMTGGAGQPQHF	TGTGCTAGTGGTTTGGTAATGACAGGGGGCGCGGGTCAGCCCCAGCATTTT
TRBJ2-3	-	TRBV2	-	CASLRGGGTDTQYF	TGTGCCAGCCTGAGGGGGGGAGGGACAGATACGCAGTATTTT
TRBJ2-3	-	TRBV6-6	TRBD2	CASSYERGTNTQYF	TGTGCCAGCAGTTACGAGCGGGGGACCAATACGCAGTATTTT
TRBJ1-2	-	TRBV6-1	-	CASSEPRYSGYTF	TGTGCCAGCAGTGAACCACGGTACTCTGGCTACACCTTC
TRBJ2-1	-	TRBV24-1	TRBD1	CATSDPGQGANEQFF	TGTGCCACCAGTGACCCGGGACAGGGGGCCAATGAGCAGTTCTTC
TRBJ1-2	few	TRBV19	TRBD1	CASSHRGRDYGYTF	TGTGCCAGTAGCCACAGGGGGCGAGACTATGGCTACACCTTC
TRBJ1-4	-	TRBV19	TRBD1	CASSPGGTGNEKLFF	TGTGCCAGTAGTCCCGGCGGGACAGGGAATGAAAAACTGTTTTTT
TRBJ1-2	-	TRBV6-5	-	CASNQRGYYGYTF	TGTGCCAGCAACCAGCGGGGCTACTATGGCTACACCTTC
TRBJ1-1	-	TRBV4-2	-	CASSQDHRGQGRAFF	TGTGCCAGCAGCCAAGACCATCGAGGCCAAGGCCGAGCTTTCTTT
TRBJ1-2	-	TRBV7-9	-	CASSLGPATTLYTF	TGTGCCAGCAGCTTAGGACCAGCGACGACTCTCTACACCTTC
TRBJ1-6	-	TRBV6-2/TRBV6-3	-	CASSYTGTVNSPLHF	TGTGCCAGCAGTTACACCGGGACTGTGAATTCACCCCTCCACTTT
TRBJ1-2	once	TRBV19	-	CASSIAGVDYGYTF	TGTGCCAGTAGTATAGCCGGGGTCGACTATGGCTACACCTTC
TRBJ1-6	-	TRBV4-1	TRBD1	CASSQGEMIRDRIRHSPLHF	TGCGCCAGCAGCCAAGGGGAAATGATCCGGGACAGGATTCGTCATTCACCCCTCCACTTT
TRBJ2-1	-	TRBV25-1	-	CASSAPSSYNEQFF	TGTGCCAGCAGCGCCCCGAGCTCCTACAATGAGCAGTTCTTC
TRBJ2-3	-	TRBV5-6	TRBD1	CASSFGQGTDTQYF	TGTGCCAGCAGCTTCGGACAGGGCACAGATACGCAGTATTTT
TRBJ2-4	-	TRBV19	-	CATLGGANSGVAKNIQYF	TGTGCCACCTTGGGGGGGGCGAACTCGGGTGTAGCCAAAAACATTCAGTACTTC
TRBJ1-2	-	TRBV28	-	CASSLRQELGYTF	TGTGCCAGCAGTTTACGACAGGAGCTTGGCTACACCTTC
TRBJ2-3	few	TRBV11-2	-	CASSKAGGASTDTQYF	TGTGCCAGCAGCAAAGCCGGCGGGGCGAGCACAGATACGCAGTATTTT
TRBJ1-6	once	TRBV2	-	CASSEGRGLPSPLHF	TGTGCCAGCAGTGAAGGTCGAGGTCTTCCATCACCCCTCCACTTT
TRBJ2-2	once	TRBV24-1	TRBD2	CATSTSGGTNTGELFF	TGTGCCACCAGTACTAGCGGGGGTACGAACACCGGGGAGCTGTTTTTT
TRBJ1-5	-	TRBV28	TRBD1	CASSQGDRGLGQPQHF	TGTGCCAGCAGCCAGGGGGATAGGGGCCTGGGACAGCCCCAGCATTTT
TRBJ2-3	-	TRBV7-2	-	CASSNPRVRGTDTQYF	TGTGCCAGCAGCAACCCCAGGGTTAGGGGCACAGATACGCAGTATTTT
TRBJ2-7	-	TRBV6-5	TRBD1	CASSLETGPYEQYF	TGTGCCAGCAGTCTAGAGACAGGGCCATACGAGCAGTACTTC
TRBJ2-1	once	TRBV7-2	TRBD1	CASSSIGQGVYNEQFF	TGTGCCAGCAGCTCTATAGGACAGGGGGTCTACAATGAGCAGTTCTTC
TRBJ1-3	-	TRBV18	TRBD1	CASSPPGQGGNTIYF	TGTGCCAGCTCACCGCCGGGACAGGGTGGAAACACCATATATTTT
TRBJ1-1	once	TRBV28	TRBD1	CASSQADRRDEAFF	TGTGCCAGCAGTCAGGCGGACAGGAGAGATGAAGCTTTCTTT
TRBJ1-5	once	TRBV7-9	-	CASSLAEGSNQPQHF	TGTGCCAGCAGCTTAGCTGAGGGAAGCAATCAGCCCCAGCATTTT
TRBJ2-5	-	TRBV29-1	-	CSVTRGGETQYF	TGCAGCGTGACTAGGGGAGGCGAGACCCAGTACTTC